This T cell receptor (beta chain) was recorded in a study of T cells in tumors after PD-1 blockade. CDR1 is MNHNS and CDR2 is SASEGT in the germline V gene. V dropped 1 base and J dropped 2; count of bases not matched to a gene: 1. The CDR3 contains 15 residues. TCRdb's table, derived via immunoSEQ multiplex PCR, lists solely in-frame clones and lacks some. The sample shows around 25,000 clones, 70% to 85% of them seen only once. The receptor was isolated from a human donor with basal cell carcinoma. Sequences were derived from PBMCs, sampled after anti-PD-1 treatment. V is TRBV6-1 and J is TRBJ2-3; 9 bases align to TRBD2. CDR3 amino acids: CASSEGLAVTDTQYF. CDR3 in DNA: TGTGCCAGCAGTGAAGGACTAGCGGTCACAGATACGCAGTATTTT.